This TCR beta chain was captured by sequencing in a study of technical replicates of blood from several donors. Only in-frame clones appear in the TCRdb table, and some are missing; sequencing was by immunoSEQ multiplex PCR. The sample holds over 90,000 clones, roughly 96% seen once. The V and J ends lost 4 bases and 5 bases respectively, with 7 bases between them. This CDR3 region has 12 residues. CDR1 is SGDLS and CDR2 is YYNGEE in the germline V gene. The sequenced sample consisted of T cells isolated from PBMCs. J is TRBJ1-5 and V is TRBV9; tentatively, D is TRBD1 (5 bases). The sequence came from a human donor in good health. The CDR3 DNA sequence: TGTGCCAGCAGCCCCAGGGATCAGCCCCAGCATTTT. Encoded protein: CASSPRDQPQHF.